Listed below are T cell receptor beta chains from one sample, sequenced in a study of CD8+ T cells in alopecia areata. Produced via immunoSEQ multiplex PCR; TCRdb's table is partial and in-frame only. The repertoire has about 23,000 clones, 52% of them found once; the top ten carry roughly a third. The specimen sequenced was NKG2D-high CD8+ T cells sorted from blood. The receptors were sampled from a human donor with alopecia areata. Each CDR3 is given with its conserved first and last residue. The D gene is left open where the match is weak. Rows may omit the clone size; those that give it use once, few, many or a size class.

clone size	D gene	V gene	J gene	CDR3 protein	CDR3 DNA
once	NA	TRBV30	TRBJ2-7	CALDSMYEQYF	TGTGCCTTGGACAGTATGTACGAGCAGTACTTC
NA	TRBD2	TRBV5-4	TRBJ2-3	CASSKGLAGESLTDTQYF	TGTGCCAGCAGCAAGGGACTAGCGGGAGAGTCGCTCACAGATACGCAGTATTTT
NA	TRBD2	TRBV5-1	TRBJ2-7	CASSRGLAAEQYF	TGCGCCAGCAGCCGGGGACTAGCCGCGGAGCAGTACTTC
NA	TRBD1	TRBV4-1	TRBJ1-2	CASSQGGQTNYGYTF	TGCGCCAGCAGCCAAGGGGGACAGACGAACTATGGCTACACCTTC
NA	NA	TRBV11-2	TRBJ2-5	CASTSGETQYF	TGTGCCAGCACCTCCGGAGAGACCCAGTACTTC
few	TRBD2	TRBV10-1	TRBJ2-3	CASSVVAGATDTQYF	TGCGCCAGCAGTGTCGTAGCGGGAGCGACAGATACGCAGTATTTT
NA	NA	TRBV2	TRBJ2-3	CASSDWDDSTDTQYF	TGTGCCAGCAGTGACTGGGACGACAGCACAGATACGCAGTATTTT
few	NA	TRBV28	TRBJ1-5	CASTPPGEVQPQHF	TGTGCCAGCACCCCACCGGGCGAGGTTCAGCCCCAGCATTTT
NA	TRBD2	TRBV14	TRBJ2-1	CASSHPGLAGGADHEQFF	TGTGCCAGCAGCCATCCGGGACTAGCGGGAGGGGCGGACCATGAGCAGTTCTTC
few	NA	TRBV4-1	TRBJ1-4	CASSQNSATNEKLFF	TGCGCCAGCAGCCAAAACAGTGCAACTAATGAAAAACTGTTTTTT
NA	NA	TRBV11-3	TRBJ2-1	CASSLRSGKGNEQFF	TGTGCCAGCAGCTTACGTTCCGGGAAGGGGAATGAGCAGTTCTTC
NA	TRBD1	TRBV18	TRBJ2-1	CASSPEDRDPYNEQFF	TGTGCCAGCTCTCCGGAGGACAGGGACCCCTACAATGAGCAGTTCTTC
few	NA	TRBV7-9	TRBJ1-1	CASSSTGRNTEAFF	TGTGCCAGCAGCTCGACAGGTCGGAACACTGAAGCTTTCTTT
medium-sized	NA	TRBV14	TRBJ2-1	CASSQLAFSYNEQFF	TGTGCCAGCAGCCAGCTAGCATTCTCCTACAATGAGCAGTTCTTC
few	NA	TRBV2	TRBJ2-7	CASSEPGTEQYF	TGTGCCAGCAGTGAACCAGGTACCGAGCAGTACTTC